A single sample gave rise to the 8 T cell receptor beta chains below, sequenced in a study of T cell responses to AZD1222 COVID-19 vaccine. The data were produced by immunoSEQ multiplex PCR, yet TCRdb's version contains in-frame clones alone and is incomplete. The data show approximately 220,000 clones, 85% to 95% seen once. The sequencing here drew on peripheral blood, taken on day 0 of MenACWY control vaccination. These receptors were collected from an adult in good health.

The CDR3 here is CASSLGTGNSYNSPLHF. In DNA, the CDR3 is TGTGCCAGCAGCCTCGGGACAGGGAACTCCTATAATTCACCCCTCCACTTT. V gene TRBV7-6 combines with J gene TRBJ1-6; 9 nucleotides align to TRBD1. Germline CDR1 reads SGHVS; CDR2 reads FNYEAQ. The V and J ends lost 5 bases and 0 bases, in that order; junction bases with no gene match: 5. This CDR3 region has 17 residues.

The V and J genes are TRBV30 and TRBJ1-2, with unresolved D. The CDR3 is 14 amino acids. CDR1 and CDR2 (germline): GTSNPN, SVGIG (reference sequence). V lost 3 bases, J lost 7 bases, and 18 bases lay in between. The CDR3 reads CAWRPFGPIGGYTF. The CDR3 region has the DNA TGTGCCTGGAGGCCCTTCGGCCCCATCGGTGGCTACACCTTC.

A note on this clone: Different DNA sequences within this sample yield the same CDR3. This chain connects TRBV30 to TRBJ1-5; no clear D gene. The CDR3 extends over 13 amino acids. Germline CDR1 reads GTSNPN; CDR2 reads SVGIG (reference sequence). The V end lost 3 bases, the J end lost 5 bases, and 11 bases lay between the germline ends. The CDR3 reads CAWSVGRDQPQHF. DNA of the CDR3: TGTGCCTGGAGCGTTGGAAGGGATCAGCCCCAGCATTTT.

The CDR3 loop reads CASSYSSGTQPQHF. DNA for the CDR3: TGTGCCAGCAGTTACTCTTCGGGGACTCAGCCCCAGCATTTT. The V gene is TRBV6-5, the J gene TRBJ1-5; D may be TRBD1 (5 bases). This CDR3 spans 14 amino acids. Deletions cut 0 bases from V and 6 bases from J, with 9 bases between. Germline V gives CDR1 MNHEY, CDR2 SVGAGI.

This rearrangement joins TRBV19 to TRBJ2-5, with D possibly TRBD1 on 6 matching bases. The CDR3 totals 12 residues. Germline CDR1 LNHDA, CDR2 SQIVND (reference sequence). The V end lost 5 bases, the J end lost 6 bases, and 10 bases lay between the germline ends. The CDR3 bases are TGTGCCAGTAGTGAACAGGGAAAGACCCAGTACTTC. Translation: CASSEQGKTQYF. Together with reference TRBV19 and TRBJ2-5, the CDR3 gives the full variable domain: DGGITQSPKYLFRKEGQNVTLSCEQNLNHDAMYWYRQDPGQGLRLIYYSQIVNDFQKGDIAEGYSVSREKKESFPLTVTSAQKNPTAFYLCASSEQGKTQYFGPGTRLLVL.

The chain employs TRBV19 and TRBJ1-3; maybe TRBD1 (5 bases). This CDR3 has 16 residues. The V gene lost 6 bases and the J gene lost 2 bases, with 17 bases spanning the gap. Germline CDR1 is LNHDA and CDR2 is SQIVND (reference sequence). The CDR3 DNA reads as TGTGCCAGTAGGAACCAGAGGGGTTCAACTGGAAACACCATATATTTT. Amino acid sequence: CASRNQRGSTGNTIYF.

The V gene is TRBV7-5, the J gene TRBJ2-7; TRBD1 is the table's D call, not checked against the DNA. TRBV7-5 is assigned pseudogene status. This CDR3 is built from 16 residues. CDR3 sequence reads: CVRSSRSGTAIYEQYF. The CDR3 DNA follows: TGTGTCAGAAGCTCGCGTTCCGGGACAGCGATCTACGAGCAGTACTTC.

This chain's CDR3 is CASSLPWSDQPQHF. DNA of the CDR3: TGTGCCAGTAGTTTACCATGGTCGGATCAGCCCCAGCATTTT. The chain carries TRBV19 and TRBJ1-5; no firm D call. The ends were cut back, 5 bases at V and 5 bases at J, with 13 bases in the middle. Germline V gene sequence: CDR1 LNHDA, CDR2 SQIVND (reference sequence). This CDR3 region has 14 residues.